The 32 T cell receptor beta chains presented below share a single source sample, sequenced in a study of blood T cell repertoires in COVID-19. The table came from immunoSEQ multiplex PCR; TCRdb's copy has only in-frame clones and leaves some out. This table holds hundreds of thousands of clones, roughly 91% found once. The sequenced sample was peripheral blood. The receptors derive from a woman in her 30s with COVID-19, enrolled during active disease.

In regard to this clone: A much more abundant neighbour one base away suggests this may be a read error. The genes are TRBV11-3 and TRBJ1-5; 8 nucleotides agree with TRBD1. Germline V lookup: CDR1 SGHNT, CDR2 YENEEA. Trimming removed 5 bases from V and 0 bases from J; junction bases left unmatched: 3. The CDR3 consists of 15 residues. CDR3 DNA: TGTGCCAGCAGCCGACAGGGGTATAGCAATCAGCCCCAGCATTTT. It translates to CASSRQGYSNQPQHF. The full variable domain, completed using reference TRBV11-3 and TRBJ1-5, is EAGVVQSPRYKIIEKKQPVAFWCNPISGHNTLYWYLQNLGQGPELLIRYENEEAVDDSQLPKDRFSAERLKGVDSTLKIQPAELGDSAVYLCASSRQGYSNQPQHFGDGTRLSIL.

This CDR3 reads CASSRALSGGGRDTEAFF. In DNA form, the CDR3 reads TGTGCCAGCTCGCGCGCACTTTCAGGGGGCGGCAGGGACACTGAAGCTTTCTTT. This chain joins TRBV18 and TRBJ1-1; 8 bases line up with TRBD1. V lost 6 bases to trimming and J lost 3 bases; unmatched junction nucleotides: 18. This CDR3 spans 18 amino acids. The germline V gene encodes CDR1 KGHSH and CDR2 LQKENI.

This clone showed up just once. V gene TRBV4-1 combines with J gene TRBJ1-6; D not certain. Trimming stripped 5 bases from V and 10 bases from J, with 15 bases between. The CDR3 is 14 residues long. CDR1 is MGHRA and CDR2 is YSYEKL in the germline V gene. The CDR3 is CASSSPGIGSPLHF. DNA of the CDR3: TGCGCCAGCAGCTCCCCGGGGATTGGGTCACCCCTCCACTTT.

The gene calls are TRBV5-1 and TRBJ1-3; 8 bases are shared with TRBD1. CDR3 size: 14 residues. The ends lost 4 bases at V and 9 bases at J; junction bases unmatched: 9. Germline CDR1 is SGHRS and CDR2 is YFSETQ. The CDR3 reads CASSPGTGGSTIYF. DNA of the CDR3: TGCGCCAGCAGCCCCGGAACAGGGGGGAGCACCATATATTTT.

This chain uses TRBV15 with TRBJ1-2; possible D gene TRBD1, 5 bases. CDR3 length: 14 amino acids. Germline CDR1 LNHNV, CDR2 YYDKDF (reference sequence). Trimming took 0 bases from V and 6 from J, leaving 11 bases between them. The CDR3 sequence is CATSRDVGGDGYTF. CDR3 DNA sequence: TGTGCCACCAGCAGAGATGTTGGGGGGGATGGCTACACCTTC.

The V gene is TRBV28, the J gene TRBJ1-4; D not resolved. The CDR3 spans 11 residues. V was trimmed by 6 bases and J by 8 bases, leaving 7 bases between them. The germline gives CDR1 MDHEN, CDR2 SYDVKM. The CDR3 sequence is CASSAGEKLFF. CDR3 in DNA: TGTGCCAGCAGCGCGGGGGAAAAACTGTTTTTT.

The rearrangement links TRBV27 to TRBJ2-7; D perhaps matches TRBD1 (5 bases). V was cut by 6 bases and J by 7 bases, with 16 bases left in between. Looked up from germline, CDR1 is MNHEY and CDR2 is SMNVEV (reference sequence). This CDR3 has 13 amino acids. The chain's CDR3 is CASSPLGAGEQYF. CDR3 coding DNA: TGTGCCAGCAGCCCCCTTGGGGCCGGGGAGCAGTACTTC.

The chain uses TRBV19 and TRBJ1-4; 9 bases match TRBD1. Germline V gene lookup returns CDR1 LNHDA and CDR2 SQIVND (reference sequence). The V segment lost 4 bases and the J segment 3 bases; nucleotides outside the gene matches: 6. This CDR3 comprises 16 residues. In DNA form, the CDR3 reads TGTGCCAGTAGTACGGACAGGGGACGGGCTAATGAAAAACTGTTTTTT. Translated, it gives CASSTDRGRANEKLFF.

J is TRBJ1-5 and V is TRBV9; D remains unclear. This CDR3 contains 14 residues. The germline V gene encodes CDR1 SGDLS and CDR2 YYNGEE. Between the trimmed V and J ends, which lost 0 bases and 7 bases, there was a span of 11 bases. The CDR3 bases are TGTGCCAGCAGCGTAGGCGCTACCACCCAGCCCCAGCATTTT. This encodes CASSVGATTQPQHF.

The J gene is TRBJ2-2, the V gene TRBV28; D call uncertain. The CDR3 extends over 13 amino acids. Germline V CDR1 and CDR2: MDHEN, SYDVKM. The V gene lost 6 bases and the J gene lost 7 bases, with 12 bases spanning the gap. The CDR3 sequence is CASSSPAVGELFF. DNA for the CDR3: TGTGCCAGCAGCTCACCGGCGGTCGGGGAGCTGTTTTTT.

The chain is built from TRBV2 and TRBJ2-7; 7 positions match TRBD1. This CDR3 is built from 14 residues. Germline V gene lookup returns CDR1 SNHLY and CDR2 FYNNEI. With 6 bases clipped from V and 2 bases from J, the junction kept 7 bases outside the gene matches. The DNA for the CDR3 is TGTGCCAGCAGGAAAGGGGACAGTCCCTACGAGCAGTACTTC. Translating gives CASRKGDSPYEQYF.

The chain combines TRBV6-1 with TRBJ1-6, with TRBD1 matching 10 bases. The CDR3 runs to 17 residues. Trimming removed 4 bases from V and 6 bases from J; junction bases left unmatched: 9. CDR1 is MNHNS, CDR2 SASEGT, per germline. The CDR3 reads CASSARPGQGTNSPLHF. The CDR3 DNA reads as TGTGCCAGCAGTGCCAGACCGGGACAGGGGACTAATTCACCCCTCCACTTT.

This clone was detected ten times or more. V and J are TRBV27 and TRBJ2-1; no definite D call. This CDR3 comprises 13 residues. CDR1 MNHEY and CDR2 SMNVEV come from the germline V gene (reference sequence). The ends were cut back, 3 bases at V and 7 bases at J, with 10 bases in the middle. CDR3 nucleotides: TGTGCCAGCAGTTTCAATTCGGTGAATGAGCAGTTCTTC. This sequence encodes CASSFNSVNEQFF.

The gene calls are TRBV3-1 (or the pseudogene TRBV3-2) and TRBJ1-2, with TRBD1 matching 7 bases. The germline CDR1 and CDR2 sequences are LGHDT and YNNKEL (reference sequence). The CDR3 loop spans 13 amino acids. The V and J ends lost 7 bases and 8 bases, in that order; junction bases with no gene match: 10. CDR3 coding DNA: TGTGCCAGCACCAATGAGGGGGCGGGCGGCTACACCTTC. Translating it yields CASTNEGAGGYTF.

The CDR3 nucleotides read TGTGCCAGCAGCTTAGCGCCTAGGTCAACTAATGAAAAACTGTTTTTT. Protein product: CASSLAPRSTNEKLFF. The V gene is TRBV7-6, the J gene TRBJ1-4, with D uncertain. CDR1 and CDR2 (germline): SGHVS, FNYEAQ. The CDR3 contains 16 residues. Trimming left V 0 bases short and J 0 bases short, with 8 bases between.

This chain's CDR3 is CASSPTGGVNEQFF. The CDR3 DNA reads as TGTGCCAGCAGTCCAACCGGGGGGGTCAATGAGCAGTTCTTC. The genes are TRBV27 and TRBJ2-1; TRBD2 matches 8 bases. The germline V gene encodes CDR1 MNHEY and CDR2 SMNVEV (reference sequence). Trimming at V came to 5 bases and at J to 6 bases, leaving 6 bases not matched to a gene. The CDR3 runs to 14 residues.

The gene calls are TRBV24-1 and TRBJ1-2; weak D call: TRBD1 (5 bases). The CDR3 consists of 13 residues. Germline CDR1 is KGHDR and CDR2 is SFDVKD. V shed 5 bases and J shed 3 bases, with 9 bases lying between them. In nucleotides, the CDR3 is TGTGCCACCAGTGGACGCAGGGACTATGGCTACACCTTC. Its translation: CATSGRRDYGYTF.

V gene TRBV7-8 combines with J gene TRBJ2-1; 12 positions match TRBD2. The CDR3 is made up of 17 amino acids. CDR1 is SGHVS, CDR2 FQNEAQ, per germline. Trimming cost V 0 bases and J 0 bases; bases outside gene matches: 0. The CDR3 region is CASSLALAGGSYNEQFF. For the CDR3, the DNA is TGTGCCAGCAGCTTAGCACTAGCGGGGGGCTCCTACAATGAGCAGTTCTTC.

This clone was detected only once. V gene TRBV30 combines with J gene TRBJ1-6; perhaps TRBD1 as D (5 bases). The ends were cut back, 5 bases at V and 0 bases at J, with 11 bases in the middle. From germline, CDR1 is GTSNPN and CDR2 SVGIG (reference sequence). The CDR3 runs 15 residues. This CDR3 is CAWSRVSSYNSPLHF. The CDR3 DNA reads as TGTGCCTGGTCCAGGGTGAGCTCCTATAATTCACCCCTCCACTTT.

The V gene is TRBV5-6, the J gene TRBJ2-5; D may be TRBD1 (6 bases). The CDR3 runs 16 residues. Trimming left V 4 bases short and J 5 bases short, with 21 bases between. Germline CDR1 SGHDT, CDR2 YYEEEE. The CDR3 sequence: CASSPPGAGYGETQYF. The CDR3 region has the DNA TGTGCCAGCAGCCCCCCAGGGGCAGGGTACGGGGAGACCCAGTACTTC.

CDR3 sequence reads: CASSLPGGPYGYTF. The CDR3 coding sequence is TGTGCCAGCAGCCTACCGGGGGGGCCATATGGCTACACCTTC. This chain connects TRBV14 to TRBJ1-2; tentatively, D is TRBD1 (6 bases). This CDR3 is 14 amino acids long. Germline-derived CDR1 and CDR2 are SGHDN and FVKESK. Trimming cost V 4 bases and J 5 bases, with 14 bases left between them. The entire variable domain, with the rest obtained from reference TRBV14 and TRBJ1-2, is as follows: EAGVTQFPSHSVIEKGQTVTLRCDPISGHDNLYWYRRVMGKEIKFLLHFVKESKQDESGMPNNRFLAERTGGTYSTLKVQPAELEDSGVYFCASSLPGGPYGYTFGSGTRLTVV.

The rearrangement joins TRBV5-1 to TRBJ1-1, with D possibly TRBD1 on 5 matching bases. CDR1 SGHRS and CDR2 YFSETQ come from the germline V gene. V gave up 2 bases and J gave up 7 bases, with 12 bases separating them. CDR3 length equals 13 residues. CDR3 DNA sequence: TGCGCCAGCAGCTTTTGGGGGGGTGGTGAAGCTTTCTTT. It is translated as CASSFWGGGEAFF.

V usage is TRBV5-1 and J usage is TRBJ2-3, with 7 bases that match TRBD1. The length of the CDR3 is 17 residues. CDR1 and CDR2 from the germline V gene are SGHRS and YFSETQ. With 5 bases clipped from V and 3 bases from J, the junction kept 15 bases outside the gene matches. This chain's CDR3 is CASRGQPKGVSTDTQYF. In nucleotides, the CDR3 is TGCGCCAGCAGGGGACAGCCGAAGGGGGTTTCTACAGATACGCAGTATTTT.

This chain links TRBV5-5 with TRBJ2-3, with TRBD2 as a possible D gene (5 bases). The CDR3 has 14 amino acids. Germline assignment: CDR1 SGHKS and CDR2 YYEKEE (reference sequence). V lost 0 bases and J lost 2, with 7 bases in between. CDR3 loop: CASSLEAVTDTQYF. Written as DNA, the CDR3 is TGTGCCAGCAGCTTGGAAGCGGTCACAGATACGCAGTATTTT. Using reference TRBV5-5 and TRBJ2-3 for the parts outside the CDR3, the full variable domain is DAGVTQSPTHLIKTRGQQVTLRCSPISGHKSVSWYQQVLGQGPQFIFQYYEKEERGRGNFPDRFSARQFPNYSSELNVNALLLGDSALYLCASSLEAVTDTQYFGPGTRLTVL.

The rearrangement links TRBV3-1 (or the pseudogene TRBV3-2) to TRBJ2-3; 7 nucleotides agree with TRBD2. Trimming at V came to 5 bases and at J to 0 bases, leaving 8 bases not matched to a gene. The CDR3 runs 16 residues. CDR1 is LGHDT, CDR2 YNNKEL, per germline (reference sequence). The CDR3 sequence is CASSSLAGTSTDTQYF. The CDR3 nucleotides read TGTGCCAGCAGCTCCTTAGCGGGCACAAGCACAGATACGCAGTATTTT.

The J gene is TRBJ1-1, the V gene TRBV27; D call uncertain. CDR3 length: 14 residues. Germline CDR1 MNHEY, CDR2 SMNVEV (reference sequence). V lost 5 bases and J lost 3, with 13 bases in between. The DNA for the CDR3 is TGTGCCAGCAGTCCGCGGTTGGTGCACACTGAAGCTTTCTTT. As protein: CASSPRLVHTEAFF.

This clone was observed a single time. The chain employs TRBV9 and TRBJ1-2; tentatively, D is TRBD1 (6 bases). Trimming stripped 4 bases from V and 8 bases from J, with 18 bases between. The germline V gene has CDR1 SGDLS and CDR2 YYNGEE. CDR3 length equals 14 residues. This CDR3 reads CASSYTGIGRGYTF. For the CDR3, the DNA is TGTGCCAGCAGCTACACAGGGATAGGCAGGGGCTACACCTTC.

The gene calls are TRBV29-1 and TRBJ1-5; the D gene is possibly TRBD1 (6 bases). Germline values: CDR1 SQVTM, CDR2 ANQGSEA. Trimming shortened V by 6 bases and J by 3 bases, and 12 bases separated the two germline ends. This CDR3 comprises 13 residues. The CDR3 here is CSVSQGPNQPQHF. The CDR3 DNA reads TGCAGCGTCTCACAGGGTCCCAATCAGCCCCAGCATTTT. The whole variable domain, filled in from reference TRBV29-1 and TRBJ1-5, reads SAVISQKPSRDICQRGTSLTIQCQVDSQVTMMFWYRQQPGQSLTLIATANQGSEATYESGFVIDKFPISRPNLTFSTLTVSNMSPEDSSIYLCSVSQGPNQPQHFGDGTRLSIL.

J is TRBJ2-7 and V is TRBV11-2; D is possibly TRBD1 (6 bases). There are 16 residues in the CDR3. Trimming removed 5 bases from V and 1 base from J, with 18 bases in between. The germline CDR1 and CDR2 sequences are SGHAT and FQNNGV. As DNA, the CDR3 is TGTGCCAGCAGCGCCGTACAGGGATGGGGTTCCTACGAGCAGTACTTC. Its protein product is CASSAVQGWGSYEQYF.

This clone has just one count. The chain couples TRBV6-1 to TRBJ1-2, with 7 positions matching TRBD1. With 3 bases clipped from V and 0 bases from J, the junction kept 7 bases outside the gene matches. This CDR3 contains 16 residues. CDR1 and CDR2 from the germline V gene are MNHNS and SASEGT. The CDR3 DNA is TGTGCCAGCAGTGAGCCGGGACAGATAACTAACTATGGCTACACCTTC. It specifies CASSEPGQITNYGYTF.

V usage is TRBV12-5 and J usage is TRBJ1-2; D unclear. The CDR3 sequence is 14 residues long. V was clipped by 5 bases and J by 7 bases, with 17 bases between them. The germline CDR1 and CDR2 sequences are LGHNT and FRNRAP. This CDR3 is CASGHPTVRGGYTF. For the CDR3, the DNA is TGTGCTAGTGGTCACCCGACGGTCCGCGGTGGCTACACCTTC. The full variable domain, with the rest looked up from reference TRBV12-5 and TRBJ1-2, is DARVTQTPRHKVTEMGQEVTMRCQPILGHNTVFWYRQTMMQGLELLAYFRNRAPLDDSGMPKDRFSAEMPDATLATLKIQPSEPRDSAVYFCASGHPTVRGGYTFGSGTRLTVV.

The chain has TRBV9 and TRBJ2-2; 9 positions agree with TRBD1. The germline V gene has CDR1 SGDLS and CDR2 YYNGEE. The CDR3 has 16 residues. With 0 bases clipped from V and 5 bases from J, the junction kept 5 bases outside the gene matches. The CDR3 reads CASSVAGTGKTGELFF. The CDR3 DNA follows: TGTGCCAGCAGCGTAGCCGGGACAGGGAAAACCGGGGAGCTGTTTTTT.